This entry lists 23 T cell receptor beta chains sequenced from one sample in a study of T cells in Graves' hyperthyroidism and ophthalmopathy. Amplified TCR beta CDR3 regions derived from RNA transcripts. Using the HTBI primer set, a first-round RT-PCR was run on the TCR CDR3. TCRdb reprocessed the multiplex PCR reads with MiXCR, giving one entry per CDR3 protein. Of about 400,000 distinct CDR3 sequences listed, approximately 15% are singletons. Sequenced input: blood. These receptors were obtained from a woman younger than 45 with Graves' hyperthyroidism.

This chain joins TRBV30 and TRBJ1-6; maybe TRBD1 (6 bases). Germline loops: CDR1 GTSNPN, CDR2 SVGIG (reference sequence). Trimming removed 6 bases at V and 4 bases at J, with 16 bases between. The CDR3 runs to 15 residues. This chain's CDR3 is CACKLVQGYNSPLHF. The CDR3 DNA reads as TGTGCCTGCAAATTAGTACAGGGATATAATTCACCCCTCCACTTT.

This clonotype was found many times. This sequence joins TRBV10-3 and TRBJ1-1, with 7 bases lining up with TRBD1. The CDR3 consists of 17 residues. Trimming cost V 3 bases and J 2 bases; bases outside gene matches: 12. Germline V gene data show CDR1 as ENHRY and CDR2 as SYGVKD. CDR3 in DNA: TGTGCCATCAGTGAAGAGCCAGGGAGGGGGCCAAACACTGAAGCTTTCTTT. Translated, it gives CAISEEPGRGPNTEAFF.

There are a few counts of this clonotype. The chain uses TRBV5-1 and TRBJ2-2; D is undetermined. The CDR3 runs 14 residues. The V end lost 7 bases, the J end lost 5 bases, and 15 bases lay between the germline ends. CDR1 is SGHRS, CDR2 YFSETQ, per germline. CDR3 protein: CASLPQASTGELFF. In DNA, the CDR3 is TGCGCCAGCCTGCCTCAGGCCTCAACCGGGGAGCTGTTTTTT.

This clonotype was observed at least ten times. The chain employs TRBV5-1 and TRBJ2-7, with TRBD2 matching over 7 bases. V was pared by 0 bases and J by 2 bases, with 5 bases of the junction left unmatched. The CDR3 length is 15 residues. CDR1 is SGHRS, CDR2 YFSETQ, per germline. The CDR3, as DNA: TGCGCCAGCAGCTTGGGAACTAGCGTTCCCTACGAGCAGTACTTC. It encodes CASSLGTSVPYEQYF.

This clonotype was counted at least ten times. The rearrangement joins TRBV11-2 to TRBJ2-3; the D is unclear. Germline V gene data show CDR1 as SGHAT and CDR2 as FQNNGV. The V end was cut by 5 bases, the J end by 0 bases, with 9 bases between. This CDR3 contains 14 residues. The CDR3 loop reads CASSPWISTDTQYF. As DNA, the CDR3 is TGTGCCAGCAGCCCGTGGATTAGCACAGATACGCAGTATTTT.

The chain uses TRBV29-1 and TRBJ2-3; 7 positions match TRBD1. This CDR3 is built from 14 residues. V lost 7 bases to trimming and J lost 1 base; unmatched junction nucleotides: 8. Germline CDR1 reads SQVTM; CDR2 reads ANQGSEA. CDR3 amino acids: CSATLGQGTDTQYF. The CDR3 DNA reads TGCAGCGCTACTCTCGGACAGGGCACAGATACGCAGTATTTT.

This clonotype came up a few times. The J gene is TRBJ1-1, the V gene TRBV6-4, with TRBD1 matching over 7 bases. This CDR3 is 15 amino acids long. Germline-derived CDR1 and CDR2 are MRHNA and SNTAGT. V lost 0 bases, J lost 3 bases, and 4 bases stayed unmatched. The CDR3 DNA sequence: TGTGCCAGCAGTGACTCCCCAGGGGGGGACACTGAAGCTTTCTTT. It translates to CASSDSPGGDTEAFF.

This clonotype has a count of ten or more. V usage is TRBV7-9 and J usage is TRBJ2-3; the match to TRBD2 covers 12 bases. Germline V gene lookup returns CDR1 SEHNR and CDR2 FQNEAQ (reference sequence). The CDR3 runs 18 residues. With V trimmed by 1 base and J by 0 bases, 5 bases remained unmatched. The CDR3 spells CASSLVVLAGGSTDTQYF. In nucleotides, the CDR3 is TGTGCCAGCAGCTTAGTAGTACTAGCGGGAGGAAGCACAGATACGCAGTATTTT.

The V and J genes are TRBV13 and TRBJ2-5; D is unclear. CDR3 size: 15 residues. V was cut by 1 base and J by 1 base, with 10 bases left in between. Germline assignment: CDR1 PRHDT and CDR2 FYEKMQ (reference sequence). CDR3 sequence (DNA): TGTGCCAGCAGCTTAGCTTGGCATTCCCAAGAGACCCAGTACTTC. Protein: CASSLAWHSQETQYF.

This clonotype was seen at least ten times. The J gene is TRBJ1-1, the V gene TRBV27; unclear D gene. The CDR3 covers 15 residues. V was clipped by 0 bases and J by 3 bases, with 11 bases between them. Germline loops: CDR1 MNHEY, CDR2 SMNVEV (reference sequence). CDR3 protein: CASSLSNRGYTEAFF. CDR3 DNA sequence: TGTGCCAGCAGTTTATCGAACAGAGGATACACTGAAGCTTTCTTT.

The CDR3 nucleotides are TGTGCCAGCAGCGTACTTGAGGGGGTGACCGGGGAGCTGTTTTTT. This sequence encodes CASSVLEGVTGELFF. The gene calls are TRBV9 and TRBJ2-2, with a weak D call TRBD1 (6 bases). The CDR3 is 15 amino acids. Germline assignment: CDR1 SGDLS and CDR2 YYNGEE. The V gene lost 1 base and the J gene lost 5 bases, with 12 bases spanning the gap.

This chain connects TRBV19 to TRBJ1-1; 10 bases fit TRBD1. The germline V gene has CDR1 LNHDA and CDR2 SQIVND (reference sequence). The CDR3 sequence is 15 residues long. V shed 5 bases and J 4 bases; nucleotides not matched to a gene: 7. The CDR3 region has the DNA TGTGCCAGTAGTCCATGGACAGGGGGGAGCACTGAAGCTTTCTTT. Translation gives CASSPWTGGSTEAFF.

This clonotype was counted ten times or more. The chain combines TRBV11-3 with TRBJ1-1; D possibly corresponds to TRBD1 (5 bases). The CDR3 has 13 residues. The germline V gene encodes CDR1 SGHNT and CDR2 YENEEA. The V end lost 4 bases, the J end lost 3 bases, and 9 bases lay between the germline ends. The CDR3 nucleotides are TGTGCCAGCAGCTACGGGGCGGACACTGAAGCTTTCTTT. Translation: CASSYGADTEAFF.

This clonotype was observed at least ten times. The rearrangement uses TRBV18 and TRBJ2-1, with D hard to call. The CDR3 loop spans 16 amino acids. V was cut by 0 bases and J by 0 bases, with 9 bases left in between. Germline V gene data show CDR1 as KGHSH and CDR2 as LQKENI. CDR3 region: CASSPPRSSSYNEQFF. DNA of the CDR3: TGTGCCAGCTCACCACCGCGGAGTTCCTCCTACAATGAGCAGTTCTTC.

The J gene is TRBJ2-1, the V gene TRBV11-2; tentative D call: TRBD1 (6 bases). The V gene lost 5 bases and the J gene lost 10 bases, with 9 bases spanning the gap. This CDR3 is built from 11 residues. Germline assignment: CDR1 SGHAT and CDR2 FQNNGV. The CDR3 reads CASSTTGEQFF. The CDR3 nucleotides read TGTGCCAGCAGCACCACAGGGGAGCAGTTCTTC.

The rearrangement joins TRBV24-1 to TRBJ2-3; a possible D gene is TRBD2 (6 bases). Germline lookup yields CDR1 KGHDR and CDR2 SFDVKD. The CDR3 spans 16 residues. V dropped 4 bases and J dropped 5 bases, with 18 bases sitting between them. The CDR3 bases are TGTGCCACCAGTGACCGATGGGACTCAACAGGAGATACGCAGTATTTT. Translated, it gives CATSDRWDSTGDTQYF.

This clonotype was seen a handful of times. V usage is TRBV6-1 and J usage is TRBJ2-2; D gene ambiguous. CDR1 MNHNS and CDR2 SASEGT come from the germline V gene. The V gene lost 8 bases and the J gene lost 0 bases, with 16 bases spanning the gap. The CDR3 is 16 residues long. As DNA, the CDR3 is TGTGCCAGCGGGGAACAGCCGTTCGCGAACACCGGGGAGCTGTTTTTT. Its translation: CASGEQPFANTGELFF.

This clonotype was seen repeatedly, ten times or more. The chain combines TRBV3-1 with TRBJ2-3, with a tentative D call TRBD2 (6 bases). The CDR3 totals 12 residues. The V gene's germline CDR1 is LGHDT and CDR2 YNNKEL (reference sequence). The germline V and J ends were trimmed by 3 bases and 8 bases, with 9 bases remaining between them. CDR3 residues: CASSQEGGTQYF. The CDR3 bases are TGTGCCAGCAGCCAGGAGGGAGGTACGCAGTATTTT.

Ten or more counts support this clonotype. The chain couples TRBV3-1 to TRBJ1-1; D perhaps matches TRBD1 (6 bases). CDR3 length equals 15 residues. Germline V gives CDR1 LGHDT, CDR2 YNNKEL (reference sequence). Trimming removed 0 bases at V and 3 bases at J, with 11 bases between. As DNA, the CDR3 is TGTGCCAGCAGCCAAGATCAGGGGATGTACACTGAAGCTTTCTTT. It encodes CASSQDQGMYTEAFF.

The CDR3 protein is CASIGLPTYEQYF. CDR3 nucleotide sequence: TGTGCCAGCATCGGGCTGCCGACCTACGAGCAGTACTTC. The chain is built from TRBV28 and TRBJ2-7, with unresolved D. The V end lost 7 bases, the J end lost 2 bases, and 12 bases lay between the germline ends. Germline V gene lookup returns CDR1 MDHEN and CDR2 SYDVKM. The CDR3 has 13 residues.

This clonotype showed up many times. The CDR3 sequence is CAWSVSGSTEAFF. CDR3 sequence (DNA): TGTGCCTGGAGTGTAAGTGGGAGCACTGAAGCTTTCTTT. The V call is TRBV30, the J call TRBJ1-1; no reliable D call. The ends were cut back, 0 bases at V and 4 bases at J, with 9 bases in the middle. This CDR3 contains 13 residues. CDR1 GTSNPN and CDR2 SVGIG come from the germline V gene (reference sequence).

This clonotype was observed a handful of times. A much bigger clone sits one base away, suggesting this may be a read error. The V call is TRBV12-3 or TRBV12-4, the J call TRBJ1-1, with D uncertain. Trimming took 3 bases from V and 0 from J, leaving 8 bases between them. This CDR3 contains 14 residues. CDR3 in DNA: TGTGCCAGCAGTTTCAAACAGATGAACACTGAAGCTTTCTTT. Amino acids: CASSFKQMNTEAFF.

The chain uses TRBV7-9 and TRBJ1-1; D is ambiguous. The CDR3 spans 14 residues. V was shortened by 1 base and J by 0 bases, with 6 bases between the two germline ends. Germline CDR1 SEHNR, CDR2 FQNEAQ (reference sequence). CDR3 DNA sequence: TGTGCCAGCAGCTTAGGCCATTTGAACACTGAAGCTTTCTTT. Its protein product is CASSLGHLNTEAFF.